Included here is one TCR beta chain sequence, with context. What antigen it recognizes has not been identified. No base-level quality is on record; no much larger clone is a single base apart. Reading the germline V gene gives CDR1 SGHTA and CDR2 FQGNSA. V has 8 bases trimmed and J has 0 bases trimmed; junction bases matching no gene number 9. From cysteine to phenylalanine, the CDR3 is 15 amino acids long. Kept here is only the CDR3 DNA, which spans 45 bases and is read in frame from base 1. These data belong to a study of T cells after yellow fever vaccination (dated by TCRdb to between 2018 and 2021). For the wider study: The SMART-Seq v4 Ultra Low Input RNA kit was used to prepare libraries from fractions with low cell numbers. To follow T-cell clones before and after primary and booster YFV17D yellow fever vaccination, bulk TCR alpha and beta repertoires were sequenced over time. Two healthy male donors, one aged 18 to 30 and one aged 30 to 40 years, made up the cohort. Blood was collected at multiple timepoints before and after primary and secondary immunization, and bulk PBMC replicates and cell subsets were isolated.

General findings and caveats noted by the study authors: After the booster, most clones that had expanded after primary vaccination were detected again (approximately 96% of CD4 and under 90% of CD8), suggesting broad maintenance of memory. Only a couple of donors were included in the study, so the extent to which the findings can be generalized is limited. Computational filtering was needed because FACS-sorted repertoires could contain abundant contaminating clonotypes from the bulk population. Compared with the primary T-cell response, the secondary T-cell response was weaker but faster, peaking on day 5 rather than day 15. A small share of clonotypes was detected in both CD4 and CD8 compartments, with the overlap likely arising from convergent recombination.

Data came from an Illumina NovaSeq 6000. Synthesis of TCR cDNA relied on 5'RACE template switching, a step that introduced a universal primer site along with unique molecular identifiers. Priming for cDNA synthesis came from both the TCR alpha and TCR beta constant segments. Two PCR steps were used to amplify libraries, with sample barcodes and sequencing adapters being added in the second step. Sequencing of the libraries was done on either Illumina HiSeq 2500 (2x100 bp) or NovaSeq (2x150 bp). As for how the authors treated the data: MIGEC handled demultiplexing of reads and collapsing into UMI consensus sequences, while MiXCR performed V(D)J alignment. Vaccine-responding clonotypes were defined with edgeR using replicate PBMC samples, requiring FDR below 0.01 and a log2 fold change above 5 up to day 15. Bulk clonotypes were assigned CD4 or CD8 identity according to which sequenced CD4 or CD8 repertoire held them at higher abundance. The public reads were run again by TCRdb, first through fastp at Q25 and then through MiXCR, and only productive beta chains were kept. Each entry is one CDR3 protein sequence, shown with its most common DNA and genes. TCRdb assigned the V and J calls; the authors' analysis was not used. This sample gives around 330,000 distinct CDR3 sequences in total; more than 3% of them show up just once. Jointly, the top ten make up less than 25% of the sample.

Sample treatment or condition, as interpreted from the label and publication: live attenuated yellow fever vaccine strain. At each blood-draw timepoint, two biological replicates of bulk PBMCs were collected. A standard Ficoll-Paque protocol was used to isolate PBMCs from peripheral blood. TriZol was used to extract RNA from bulk PBMCs, CD4 and CD8 fractions, and dextramer-positive and dextramer-negative fractions. Sample: PBMCs, taken on the day of the yellow fever booster vaccination. The origin of this receptor is a man younger than 35 who received the YFV17D yellow fever vaccine. This chain joins TRBV7-2 to TRBJ1-2, and 7 junctional nucleotides match TRBD1. CDR3 loop: CASGRQGIPNYGYTF. The sequence in DNA is TGTGCCAGCGGACGACAGGGCATCCCTAACTATGGCTACACCTTC.